The present T cell receptor beta chain was sequenced within a study of resident and recirculating memory T cells in vitiligo. About the study: Epidermis came from shave biopsies of lesional and nonlesional sites, plus PBMCs. General observations from the study: No unique dominant TCR clone was found in vitiligo lesions.

The junction had 14 bases not matched to a gene; V was cut back by 4 bases and J by 4 bases. The CDR3 spans 17 residues. Germline V gene data show CDR1 as SGDLS and CDR2 as YYNGEE. As concerns this clone: The antigen remains unidentified.

Patients' lesions had not changed for the previous 6 months. No patient showed confetti depigmentation, a clinical sign of active disease. Clones were read by immunoSEQ multiplex PCR, and TCRdb kept only the in-frame ones, dropping some. Here the sample spans fewer than 85,000 clones, just over 90% being singletons. The TCR sequence derives from a male donor with vitiligo. The chain uses TRBV9 and TRBJ1-2, with 9 positions matching TRBD1. The specimen was blood. CDR3 DNA: TGTGCCAGCAGCCCTCAGGACAGGGGTTCTTTTCTCTATGGCTACACCTTC. Translated: CASSPQDRGSFLYGYTF.